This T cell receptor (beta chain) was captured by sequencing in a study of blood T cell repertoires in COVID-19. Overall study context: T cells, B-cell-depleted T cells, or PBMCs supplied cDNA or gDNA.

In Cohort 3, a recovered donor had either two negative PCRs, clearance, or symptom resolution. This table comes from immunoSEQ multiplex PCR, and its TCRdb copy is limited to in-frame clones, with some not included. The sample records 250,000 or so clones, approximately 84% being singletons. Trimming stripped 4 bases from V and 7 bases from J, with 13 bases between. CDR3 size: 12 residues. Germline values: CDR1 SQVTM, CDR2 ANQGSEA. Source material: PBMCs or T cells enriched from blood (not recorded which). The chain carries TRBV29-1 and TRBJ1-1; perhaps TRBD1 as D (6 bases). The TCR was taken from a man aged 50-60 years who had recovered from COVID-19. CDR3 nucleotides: TGCAGCGTTGGGATGAGGACAGATGAAGCTTTCTTT. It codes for CSVGMRTDEAFF.